This T cell receptor (beta chain) was found in a study of T cells in Graves' hyperthyroidism and ophthalmopathy. Regarding the study as a whole: The model foresaw ophthalmopathy a median 6.5 months prior to onset.

Regions amplified from RNA transcripts were the TCR beta CDR3 regions. Carried out on the TCR CDR3, a first-round RT-PCR used the HTBI primer set. TCRdb analysed the multiplex PCR reads with MiXCR anew, one entry per CDR3 protein. The sample records 400,000 to 600,000 distinct CDR3 sequences, more than 15% being singletons. This clonotype has a count of ten or more. Its antigen remains unidentified. Uncontrolled infection, other autoimmune disease, pregnancy and lactation each barred patients from inclusion. Used for diagnoses were clinical symptoms, serum thyroxine and TRAb, thyroid ultrasound and orbital computed tomography. PBMCs were collected from an approximately 9.4 ml volume of fresh peripheral blood. The material sequenced was blood. The receptor comes from a woman aged 25-40 years with Graves' ophthalmopathy.

The CDR3 DNA is TGTGCCAGCAGTGAAGCGGTACTAGCGGGAGGGTCTTACGAGCAGTACTTC. Its protein is CASSEAVLAGGSYEQYF. This chain uses TRBV2 with TRBJ2-7; TRBD2 aligns across 13 bases. The junction had 6 bases not matched to a gene; V was cut back by 0 bases and J by 4 bases. Germline CDR1 reads SNHLY; CDR2 reads FYNNEI. The CDR3 runs to 17 residues.